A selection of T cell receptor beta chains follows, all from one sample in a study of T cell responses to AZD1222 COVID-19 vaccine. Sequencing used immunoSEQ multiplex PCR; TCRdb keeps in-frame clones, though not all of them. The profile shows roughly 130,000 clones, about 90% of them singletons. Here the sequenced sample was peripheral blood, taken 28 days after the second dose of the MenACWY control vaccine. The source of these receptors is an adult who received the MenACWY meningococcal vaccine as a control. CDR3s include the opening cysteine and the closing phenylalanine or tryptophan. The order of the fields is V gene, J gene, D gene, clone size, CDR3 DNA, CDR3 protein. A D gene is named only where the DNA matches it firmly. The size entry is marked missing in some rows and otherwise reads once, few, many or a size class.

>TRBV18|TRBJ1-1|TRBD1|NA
TGTGCCAGCTCACCCGGGACAGATGAAGCTTTCTTT
CASSPGTDEAFF
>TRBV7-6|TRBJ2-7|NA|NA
TGTGCCAGCAGCTTAGTTGCCGGGATGTCCTACGAGCAGTACTTC
CASSLVAGMSYEQYF
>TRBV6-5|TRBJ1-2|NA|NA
TGTGCCAGCAGTCCCTCCGGAGGTGGCTACACCTTC
CASSPSGGGYTF
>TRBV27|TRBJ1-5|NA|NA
TGTGCCAGCAGTCCAGGGGTTGGCAATCAGCCCCAGCATTTT
CASSPGVGNQPQHF
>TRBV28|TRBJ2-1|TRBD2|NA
TGTGCCAGCAGTTTACCCACTAGCGGCGGGTTCCATGAGCAGTTCTTC
CASSLPTSGGFHEQFF
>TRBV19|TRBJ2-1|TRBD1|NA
TGTGCCAGTAGTGCGGACAGGGCTCTCTACAATGAGCAGTTCTTC
CASSADRALYNEQFF
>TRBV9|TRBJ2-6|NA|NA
TGTGCCAGCAGCGTTGAATTCTCTGGGGCCAACGTCCTGACTTTC
CASSVEFSGANVLTF
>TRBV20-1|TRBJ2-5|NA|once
TGCAGTGCTAGAGAGTCCGAGACCCAGTACTTC
CSARESETQYF
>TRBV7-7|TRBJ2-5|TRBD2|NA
TGTGCCAGCAGCTTAAACCCTAGCGGGGGCCAAGAGACCCAGTACTTC
CASSLNPSGGQETQYF
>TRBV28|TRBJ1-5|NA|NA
TGTGCCAGCAGTTTTGGTTTCGGGGTCGGCAATCAGCCCCAGCATTTT
CASSFGFGVGNQPQHF
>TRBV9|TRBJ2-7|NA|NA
TGTGCCAGCAGCGTCGTCCCCAGCGGGCCCACCTACGAGCAGTACTTC
CASSVVPSGPTYEQYF
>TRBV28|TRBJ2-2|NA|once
TGTGCCAGCAACACAGGGTTTTACACCGGGGAGCTGTTTTTT
CASNTGFYTGELFF
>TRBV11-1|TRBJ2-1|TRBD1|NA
TGTGCCAGCAGCTTCGGGACAGGGGTATACAATGAGCAGTTCTTC
CASSFGTGVYNEQFF
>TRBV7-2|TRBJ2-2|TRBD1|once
TGTGCCAGCAGCCGACAGGGCACCGGGGAGCTGTTTTTT
CASSRQGTGELFF
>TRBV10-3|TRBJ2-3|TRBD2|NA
TGTGCCATTCCAGCGGGAGACACAGATACGCAGTATTTT
CAIPAGDTDTQYF
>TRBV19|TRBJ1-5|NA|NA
TGTGCCAGTAGTATAAGGGTCTCTAGCAATCAGCCCCAGCATTTT
CASSIRVSSNQPQHF
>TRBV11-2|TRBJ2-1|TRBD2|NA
TGTGCCAGCAGCTTGCGGGGGAGGTTCAATGAGCAGTTCTTC
CASSLRGRFNEQFF
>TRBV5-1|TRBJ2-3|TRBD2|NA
TGCGCCAGCAGCTACCGACTAGCGGGAGATACGCAGTATTTT
CASSYRLAGDTQYF
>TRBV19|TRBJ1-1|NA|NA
TGTGCCAGTAGTATCGGGGTGAACACTGAAGCTTTCTTT
CASSIGVNTEAFF
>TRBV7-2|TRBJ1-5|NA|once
TGTGCCAGCAGCAGAGATGGGTTGGGGGCCGGGCAGCCCCAGCATTTT
CASSRDGLGAGQPQHF
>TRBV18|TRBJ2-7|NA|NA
TGTGCCAGCTCACCAGGGGTAGCCCGGTCCTACGAGCAGTACTTC
CASSPGVARSYEQYF
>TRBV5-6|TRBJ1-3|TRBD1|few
TGTGCCAGCAGCTTAACGGGACAGGGGGACGGCACCATATATTTT
CASSLTGQGDGTIYF
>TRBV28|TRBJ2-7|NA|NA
TGTGCCAGCAGCTCCTCGGTGGGAAGACGCTACGAGCAGTACTTC
CASSSSVGRRYEQYF
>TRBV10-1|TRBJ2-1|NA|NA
TGCGCCAGCAGTGAATTCGGGAACTCCTACAATGAGCAGTTCTTC
CASSEFGNSYNEQFF
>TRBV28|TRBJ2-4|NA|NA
TGTGCCAGCACTTCTGCGGGGGCCGGAACCAAAAACATTCAGTACTTC
CASTSAGAGTKNIQYF
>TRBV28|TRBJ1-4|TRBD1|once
TGTGCCAGCAGTCAATCCCAGGGGGTTGAAAAACTGTTTTTT
CASSQSQGVEKLFF
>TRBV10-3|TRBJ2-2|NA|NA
TGTGCCATCACGGCAGGGTTCGACACCGGGGAGCTGTTTTTT
CAITAGFDTGELFF
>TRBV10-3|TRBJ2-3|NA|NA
TGTGCCATCAGTCGACAGGGTGGCATACGGGAGGGCCGGAATACGCAGTATTTT
CAISRQGGIREGRNTQYF
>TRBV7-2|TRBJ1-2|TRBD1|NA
TGTGCCAGCAGCTCCCGACAGGGTCTCTATGGCTACACCTTC
CASSSRQGLYGYTF
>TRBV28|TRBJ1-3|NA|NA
TGTGCCAGCACCGACCCTGGAAACACCATATATTTT
CASTDPGNTIYF
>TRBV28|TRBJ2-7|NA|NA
TGTGCCACCTACAGCCTATCCGAGCAGTACTTC
CATYSLSEQYF
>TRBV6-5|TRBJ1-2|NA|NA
TGTGCCAGCAGTTACTCGTTTTTGGGGGGCGCGAGTACCTTC
CASSYSFLGGASTF
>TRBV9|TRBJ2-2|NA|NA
TGTGCCAGCAGCGTAGGCTTAGGGAACACCGGGGAGCTGTTTTTT
CASSVGLGNTGELFF
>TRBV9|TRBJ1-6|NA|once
TGTGCCAGCAGCGAAACCCAAACAGGGAATTCACCCCTCCACTTT
CASSETQTGNSPLHF
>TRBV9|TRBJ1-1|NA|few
TGTGCCAGCAGCGTAGGGACCGGGACCTCGGGTGAAGCTTTCTTT
CASSVGTGTSGEAFF
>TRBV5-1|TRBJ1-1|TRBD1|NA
TGCGCCAGCAGCATACAGGGGTCCCCTGAAGCTTTCTTT
CASSIQGSPEAFF
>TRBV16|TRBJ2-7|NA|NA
TGTGCCAGCAGCCAATCACAATCGGGCGAGCAGTACTTC
CASSQSQSGEQYF
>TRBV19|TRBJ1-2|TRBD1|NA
TGTGCCAGTAGTCCCCGGGACAGCTATGGCTACACCTTC
CASSPRDSYGYTF
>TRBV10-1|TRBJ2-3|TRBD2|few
TGCGCCAGCAGTCCTAGCGGGAGGGGAAGCACAGATACGCAGTATTTT
CASSPSGRGSTDTQYF
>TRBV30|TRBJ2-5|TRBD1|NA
TGTGCCTGGAGGACAGGGTTACTAGAGACCCAGTACTTC
CAWRTGLLETQYF
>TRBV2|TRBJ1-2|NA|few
TGTGCCAGCAGGGACTGGGCCGCCACTTCCTATGGCTACACCTTC
CASRDWAATSYGYTF
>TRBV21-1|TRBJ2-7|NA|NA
TGTGCCAGCAGCCACAACCTGGGGGACAGCCAAACCTACGAGCAGTACTTC
CASSHNLGDSQTYEQYF
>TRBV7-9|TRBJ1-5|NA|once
TGTGCCAGCAGCGTCAATAATCAGCCCCAGCATTTT
CASSVNNQPQHF
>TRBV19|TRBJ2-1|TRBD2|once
TGTGCCAGTAGTTCACGGGGGGAGGGCTACAATGAGCAGTTCTTC
CASSSRGEGYNEQFF
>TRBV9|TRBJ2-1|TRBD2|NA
TGTGCCAGCAGCGGCCGACTAGCGGCCCCTCCCAATGAGCAGTTCTTC
CASSGRLAAPPNEQFF